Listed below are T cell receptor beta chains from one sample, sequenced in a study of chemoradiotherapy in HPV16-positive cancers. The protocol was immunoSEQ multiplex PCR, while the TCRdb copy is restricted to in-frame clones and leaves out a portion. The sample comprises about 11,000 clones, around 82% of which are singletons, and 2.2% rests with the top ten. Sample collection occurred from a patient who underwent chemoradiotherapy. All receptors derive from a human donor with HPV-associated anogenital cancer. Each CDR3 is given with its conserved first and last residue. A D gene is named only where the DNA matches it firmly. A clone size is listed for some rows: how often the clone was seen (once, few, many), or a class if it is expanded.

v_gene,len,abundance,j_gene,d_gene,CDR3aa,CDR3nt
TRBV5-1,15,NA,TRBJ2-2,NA,CASSLVYGGSGELFF,TGCGCCAGCAGCTTGGTGTATGGGGGATCCGGGGAGCTGTTTTTT
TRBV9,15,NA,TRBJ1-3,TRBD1,CASSVQGASGNTIYF,TGTGCCAGCAGCGTACAGGGGGCATCTGGAAACACCATATATTTT
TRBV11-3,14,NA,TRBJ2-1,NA,CASSSPDKGREQFF,TGTGCCAGCAGCTCACCCGACAAAGGGCGTGAGCAGTTCTTC
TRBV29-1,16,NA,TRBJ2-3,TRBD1,CSVEGLGQGGTDTQYF,TGCAGCGTTGAGGGGCTCGGGCAGGGGGGCACAGATACGCAGTATTTT
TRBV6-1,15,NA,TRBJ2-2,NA,CASSERSENTGELFF,TGTGCCAGCAGTGAAAGGTCGGAGAACACCGGGGAGCTGTTTTTT
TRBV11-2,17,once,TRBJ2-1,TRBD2,CASSLGTSGSSYNEQFF,TGTGCCAGCAGCCTAGGAACTAGCGGGTCCTCCTACAATGAGCAGTTCTTC
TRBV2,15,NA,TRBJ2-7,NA,CASSRVRQGGYEQYF,TGTGCCAGCAGTAGGGTACGACAGGGAGGCTACGAGCAGTACTTC
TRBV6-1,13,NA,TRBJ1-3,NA,CASSMRGANTIYF,TGTGCCAGCTCCATGCGGGGGGCAAACACCATATATTTT
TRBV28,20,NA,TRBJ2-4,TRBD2,CASSRPPGLAEPLAKNIQYF,TGTGCCAGCAGCCGCCCTCCGGGACTAGCGGAGCCCTTAGCCAAAAACATTCAGTACTTC
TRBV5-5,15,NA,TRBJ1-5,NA,CASSLRGGSNQPQHF,TGTGCCAGCAGCTTACGGGGGGGAAGCAATCAGCCCCAGCATTTT
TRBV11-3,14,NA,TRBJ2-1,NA,CASSLTGRTNEQFF,TGTGCCAGCAGCCTGACCGGACGCACCAATGAGCAGTTCTTC
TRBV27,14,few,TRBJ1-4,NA,CASSLSSGESGLFF,TGTGCCAGCAGTTTATCTTCAGGGGAGAGTGGTCTGTTTTTT
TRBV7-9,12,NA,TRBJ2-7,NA,CASSPGGYEQYF,TGTGCCAGCAGCCCAGGGGGGTACGAGCAGTACTTC
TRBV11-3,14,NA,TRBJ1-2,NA,CASSPPWFGYGYTF,TGTGCCAGCAGCCCTCCTTGGTTTGGCTATGGCTACACCTTC
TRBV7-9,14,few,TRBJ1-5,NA,CASTVPGEGEPQHF,TGTGCCAGCACAGTCCCGGGGGAAGGTGAGCCCCAGCATTTT
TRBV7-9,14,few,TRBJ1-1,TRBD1,CASSSESGQAEAFF,TGTGCCAGCAGCTCAGAGTCCGGACAGGCTGAAGCTTTCTTT
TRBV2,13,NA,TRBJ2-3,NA,CASSVLGKDTQYF,TGTGCCAGCAGTGTTTTAGGCAAAGATACGCAGTATTTT
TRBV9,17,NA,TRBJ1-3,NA,CASSRDLSGTSGNTIYF,TGTGCCAGCAGTAGGGATTTATCAGGGACATCTGGAAACACCATATATTTT
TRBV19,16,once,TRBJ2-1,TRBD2,CASSSPPGLLYNEQFF,TGTGCCAGTAGTTCCCCACCGGGACTACTATACAATGAGCAGTTCTTC
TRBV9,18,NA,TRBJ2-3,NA,CASSAQGQGGGSTDTQYF,TGTGCCAGCAGCGCGCAGGGGCAAGGGGGGGGGAGCACAGATACGCAGTATTTT
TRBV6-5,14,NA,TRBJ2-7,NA,CASSYSIPGYEQYF,TGTGCCAGCAGTTACTCGATTCCGGGCTACGAGCAGTACTTC
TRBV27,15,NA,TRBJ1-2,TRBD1,CASSLRTGAFYGYTF,TGTGCCAGCAGTTTGCGGACAGGGGCATTCTATGGCTACACCTTC
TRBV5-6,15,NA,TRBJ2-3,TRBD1,CASSLDRGVTDTQYF,TGTGCCAGCAGCTTGGACAGGGGTGTCACAGATACGCAGTATTTT
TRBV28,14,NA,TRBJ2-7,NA,CASSLRDDLYEQYF,TGTGCCAGCAGTTTACGGGACGACCTTTACGAGCAGTACTTC
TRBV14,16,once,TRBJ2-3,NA,CASSHTGYGERGTQYF,TGTGCCAGCAGCCACACAGGGTACGGGGAAAGGGGTACGCAGTATTTT
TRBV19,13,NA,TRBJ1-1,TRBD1,CASTVTGGTEAFF,TGTGCCAGTACGGTGACAGGGGGCACTGAAGCTTTCTTT
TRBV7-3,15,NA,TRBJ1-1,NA,CASSSSGRWNTEAFF,TGTGCCAGCAGTTCCTCTGGGCGGTGGAACACTGAAGCTTTCTTT
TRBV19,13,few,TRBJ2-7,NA,CASSRDRSYEQYF,TGTGCCAGTAGTCGGGACCGAAGCTACGAGCAGTACTTC
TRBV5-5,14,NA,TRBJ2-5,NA,CASSLAWIRETQYF,TGTGCCAGCAGCTTGGCATGGATTCGCGAGACCCAGTACTTC
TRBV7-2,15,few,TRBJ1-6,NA,CASSIGAGRNSPLHF,TGTGCCAGCTCCATTGGGGCAGGGCGTAATTCACCCCTCCACTTT
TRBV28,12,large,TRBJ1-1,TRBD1,CAAGNPGVRGLF,TGTGCCGCCGGTAATCCCGGGGTCAGGGGGCTCTTT
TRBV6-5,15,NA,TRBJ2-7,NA,CASSSSGDNSYEQYF,NA
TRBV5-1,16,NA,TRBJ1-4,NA,CASSLWGSGGIEKLFF,TGCGCCAGCAGCTTGTGGGGGTCCGGCGGGATTGAAAAACTGTTTTTT
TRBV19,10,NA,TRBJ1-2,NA,CASSKGGYTF,TGTGCCAGTAGTAAGGGAGGCTACACCTTC
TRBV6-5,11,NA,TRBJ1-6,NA,CASSFGRSLHF,TGTGCCAGCAGTTTCGGACGTAGCCTCCACTTT
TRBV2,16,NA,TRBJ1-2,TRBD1,CASRTGTGGRENGYTF,TGTGCCAGCAGAACCGGGACAGGGGGCCGGGAAAATGGCTACACCTTC
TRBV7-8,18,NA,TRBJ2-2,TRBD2,CASSKRLAGGLNTGELFF,TGTGCCAGCAGCAAGCGACTAGCGGGGGGGCTTAACACCGGGGAGCTGTTTTTT
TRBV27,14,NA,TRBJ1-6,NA,CASSLRTGNSPLHF,TGTGCCAGCAGCCTAAGGACGGGAAATTCACCCCTCCACTTT
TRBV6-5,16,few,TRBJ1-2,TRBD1,CASSYSMGQGSYGYTF,TGTGCCAGCAGTTACTCGATGGGACAGGGGTCCTATGGCTACACCTTC
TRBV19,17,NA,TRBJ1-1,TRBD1,CASMDSTGLGSNTEAFF,TGTGCCAGTATGGACTCGACAGGGTTAGGCTCGAACACTGAAGCTTTCTTT
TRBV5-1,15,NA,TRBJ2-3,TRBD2,CASSRTGGPTDTQYF,TGCGCCAGCAGCCGGACGGGGGGGCCCACAGATACGCAGTATTTT
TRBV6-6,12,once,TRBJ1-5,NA,CASSEEQGFQHF,TGTGCCAGCAGTGAGGAACAGGGATTCCAGCATTTT
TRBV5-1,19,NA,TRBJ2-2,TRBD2,CASSLATATSGGRAGELFF,TGCGCCAGCAGCTTGGCCACCGCGACTAGCGGGGGTCGGGCCGGGGAGCTGTTTTTT
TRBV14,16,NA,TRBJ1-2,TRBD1,CASRHRGRVEYYGYTF,TGTGCCAGCAGACACAGGGGCAGGGTAGAGTACTATGGCTACACCTTC
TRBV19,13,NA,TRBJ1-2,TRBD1,CASSRDSNYGYTF,TGTGCCAGTAGTCGGGACAGTAACTATGGCTACACCTTC